A selection of T cell receptor beta chains follows, all from one sample in a study of cytomegalovirus exposure and HLA in healthy donors. Data came from immunoSEQ multiplex PCR; TCRdb stores just in-frame clones and leaves some out. Of 150,000 to 200,000 clones detected, 90% to 97% appear once; the ten largest clones hold roughly 0.83%. Specimen: PBMCs. The receptors here all came from a woman aged 18-35 years in good health and CMV-seronegative. The CDR3 runs from the conserved cysteine through the conserved F or W. Fields, in order: J gene, clone size, V gene, D gene, CDR3 protein, CDR3 DNA. D genes are given only for firm matches. Clone size appears in some rows only: once, few, many, or a class for an expanded clone.

j_gene: TRBJ2-1
abundance: NA
v_gene: TRBV5-1
d_gene: NA
CDR3aa: CASSLNRVLNEQFF
CDR3nt: TGCGCCAGCAGCTTGAACAGGGTCCTAAATGAGCAGTTCTTC

j_gene: TRBJ2-2
abundance: NA
v_gene: TRBV7-2
d_gene: TRBD2
CDR3aa: CASSRLAGRLNTGELFF
CDR3nt: TGTGCCAGCAGCAGACTAGCGGGGCGGCTCAACACCGGGGAGCTGTTTTTT

j_gene: TRBJ2-3
abundance: NA
v_gene: TRBV5-6
d_gene: NA
CDR3aa: CASQLGTDTQYF
CDR3nt: TGTGCCAGCCAACTCGGCACAGATACGCAGTATTTT

j_gene: TRBJ2-1
abundance: NA
v_gene: TRBV6-1
d_gene: TRBD2
CDR3aa: CASNPQRGGYNEQFF
CDR3nt: TGTGCCAGCAACCCTCAGCGGGGGGGTTACAATGAGCAGTTCTTC

j_gene: TRBJ2-1
abundance: NA
v_gene: TRBV5-1
d_gene: NA
CDR3aa: CASSLGGVNEGFF
CDR3nt: TGCGCCAGCAGCTTGGGGGGTGTGAATGAGGGGTTCTTC

j_gene: TRBJ1-1
abundance: NA
v_gene: TRBV7-3
d_gene: NA
CDR3aa: CASSPNGGDTEAFF
CDR3nt: TGTGCCAGCAGCCCTAATGGCGGGGACACTGAAGCTTTCTTT

j_gene: TRBJ1-5
abundance: NA
v_gene: TRBV4-3
d_gene: NA
CDR3aa: CASSQNIRGIQHF
CDR3nt: TGCGCCAGCAGCCAAAACATTCGCGGAATCCAGCATTTT

j_gene: TRBJ2-7
abundance: NA
v_gene: TRBV19
d_gene: NA
CDR3aa: CASSPGQKPPYEQYF
CDR3nt: TGTGCCAGTAGTCCCGGACAGAAACCCCCCTACGAGCAGTACTTC

j_gene: TRBJ1-1
abundance: once
v_gene: TRBV9
d_gene: TRBD1
CDR3aa: CASSPQGGTVHEAFF
CDR3nt: TGTGCCAGCAGCCCACAGGGGGGGACAGTTCATGAAGCTTTCTTT

j_gene: TRBJ2-5
abundance: NA
v_gene: TRBV7-9
d_gene: TRBD2
CDR3aa: CASSTGTSGGALGETQYF
CDR3nt: TGTGCCAGCAGCACCGGGACTAGCGGGGGGGCGTTGGGAGAGACCCAGTACTTC

j_gene: TRBJ2-5
abundance: once
v_gene: TRBV19
d_gene: TRBD1
CDR3aa: CASSMGQVKETQYF
CDR3nt: TGTGCCAGTAGTATGGGACAGGTGAAAGAGACCCAGTACTTC

j_gene: TRBJ2-5
abundance: NA
v_gene: TRBV2
d_gene: TRBD2
CDR3aa: CARTGLAGEGTQYF
CDR3nt: TGTGCCAGGACGGGACTAGCGGGGGAGGGGACCCAGTACTTC

j_gene: TRBJ2-6
abundance: NA
v_gene: TRBV19
d_gene: NA
CDR3aa: CASSMRHSGANVLTF
CDR3nt: TGTGCCAGTAGTATGCGGCACTCTGGGGCCAACGTCCTGACTTTC

j_gene: TRBJ1-2
abundance: NA
v_gene: TRBV20-1
d_gene: NA
CDR3aa: CSARPPRGYTF
CDR3nt: TGCAGTGCACGTCCCCCGAGGGGCTACACCTTC

j_gene: TRBJ2-7
abundance: NA
v_gene: TRBV4-2
d_gene: NA
CDR3aa: CASSPSTGTPNYEQYF
CDR3nt: TGTGCCAGCAGCCCTTCAACCGGGACTCCGAACTACGAGCAGTACTTC

j_gene: TRBJ2-7
abundance: NA
v_gene: TRBV5-6
d_gene: TRBD1
CDR3aa: CASSRRDRYPYEQYF
CDR3nt: TGTGCCAGCAGCCGACGGGACAGGTACCCCTACGAGCAGTACTTC

j_gene: TRBJ2-7
abundance: NA
v_gene: TRBV9
d_gene: NA
CDR3aa: CASSALSGTLTSEQYF
CDR3nt: TGTGCCAGCAGCGCCCTCTCCGGGACATTGACGTCGGAGCAGTACTTC

j_gene: TRBJ2-6
abundance: NA
v_gene: TRBV19
d_gene: NA
CDR3aa: CASSNGQSYSGANVLTF
CDR3nt: TGTGCCAGTAGTAACGGACAGTCGTACTCTGGGGCCAACGTCCTGACTTTC

j_gene: TRBJ2-7
abundance: once
v_gene: TRBV4-2
d_gene: NA
CDR3aa: CASSQGDSPGEQYF
CDR3nt: TGTGCCAGCAGCCAAGGCGACTCTCCCGGGGAGCAGTACTTC

j_gene: TRBJ2-2
abundance: NA
v_gene: TRBV19
d_gene: NA
CDR3aa: CASSPQWGPHRWELFF
CDR3nt: TGTGCCAGTAGTCCCCAGTGGGGGCCCCACAGGTGGGAGCTGTTTTTT

j_gene: TRBJ1-5
abundance: NA
v_gene: TRBV7-2
d_gene: NA
CDR3aa: CASSPRHLEPQHF
CDR3nt: TGTGCCAGCAGCCCCCGACATTTGGAGCCCCAGCATTTT

j_gene: TRBJ2-7
abundance: NA
v_gene: TRBV6-5
d_gene: NA
CDR3aa: CASSGGTPRSYEQYF
CDR3nt: TGTGCCAGCAGTGGAGGGACCCCCCGCTCCTACGAGCAGTACTTC

j_gene: TRBJ1-6
abundance: NA
v_gene: TRBV6-1
d_gene: NA
CDR3aa: CASSDPGASPLHF
CDR3nt: TGTGCCAGCAGTGACCCAGGGGCCTCACCCCTCCACTTT

j_gene: TRBJ2-2
abundance: NA
v_gene: TRBV27
d_gene: NA
CDR3aa: CATRGDFGELFF
CDR3nt: TGTGCCACCAGGGGGGACTTCGGGGAGCTGTTTTTT

j_gene: TRBJ2-2
abundance: NA
v_gene: TRBV9
d_gene: TRBD2
CDR3aa: CASSPRLANTGELFF
CDR3nt: TGTGCCAGCAGCCCCCGACTAGCAAACACCGGGGAGCTGTTTTTT

j_gene: TRBJ2-7
abundance: NA
v_gene: TRBV7-3
d_gene: TRBD2
CDR3aa: CASSSQVGGTYEQYF
CDR3nt: TGTGCCAGCAGCTCGCAGGTGGGAGGGACCTACGAGCAGTACTTC

j_gene: TRBJ2-1
abundance: once
v_gene: TRBV15
d_gene: NA
CDR3aa: CATGRSQTLYNEQFF
CDR3nt: TGTGCCACCGGCAGGTCCCAGACACTTTACAATGAGCAGTTCTTC